The present T cell receptor (beta chain) was sequenced within a study of CD8 T cells in ankylosing spondylitis. Trimming at V came to 0 bases and at J to 1 base, leaving 4 bases not matched to a gene. The germline CDR1 and CDR2 sequences are SGDLS and YYNGEE. The CDR3 has 16 amino acids. Each CDR3 protein is one row after TCRdb ran MiXCR on the 5' RACE reads. The profile shows approximately 300,000 distinct CDR3 sequences, 7% to 9% of them singletons. Study results and caveats: Several highly homologous variants made up a TCR beta motif, and this motif appeared characteristic of ankylosing spondylitis blood. In reactive arthritis synovial fluid and blood, some motif variants had been reported before.

The sample holds many counts of this clonotype. Its antigen is not known. The clonotype comes from a male donor with ankylosing spondylitis. Sequencing was done on a sample of blood, either unsorted or a sorted T cell fraction (not recorded which). The chain has TRBV9 and TRBJ2-1; TRBD2 matches at 7 bases. The CDR3 DNA sequence: TGTGCCAGCAGCGTAGAACTAGCGATATCCTACAATGAGCAGTTCTTC. Protein product: CASSVELAISYNEQFF.